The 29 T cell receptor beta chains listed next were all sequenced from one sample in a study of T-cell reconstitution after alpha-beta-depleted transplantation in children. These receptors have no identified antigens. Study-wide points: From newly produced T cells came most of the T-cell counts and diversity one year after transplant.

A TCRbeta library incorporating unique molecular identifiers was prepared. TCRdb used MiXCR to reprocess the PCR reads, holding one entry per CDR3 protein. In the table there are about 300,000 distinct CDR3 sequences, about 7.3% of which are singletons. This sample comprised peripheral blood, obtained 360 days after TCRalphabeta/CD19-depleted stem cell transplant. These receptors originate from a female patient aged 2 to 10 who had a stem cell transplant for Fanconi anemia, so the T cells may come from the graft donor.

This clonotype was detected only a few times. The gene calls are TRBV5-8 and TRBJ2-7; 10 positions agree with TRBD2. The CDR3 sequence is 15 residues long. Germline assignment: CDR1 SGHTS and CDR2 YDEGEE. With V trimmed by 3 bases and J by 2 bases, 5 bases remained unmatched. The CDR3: CASSSASGSPYEQYF. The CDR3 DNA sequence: TGTGCCAGCAGCTCAGCTAGCGGGAGTCCCTACGAGCAGTACTTC.

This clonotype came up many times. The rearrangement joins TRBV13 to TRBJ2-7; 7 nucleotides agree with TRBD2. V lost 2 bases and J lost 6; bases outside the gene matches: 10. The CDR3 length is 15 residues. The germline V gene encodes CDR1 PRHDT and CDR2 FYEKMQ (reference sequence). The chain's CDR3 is CASSLSGGGWAEQYF. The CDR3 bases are TGTGCCAGCAGCTTATCTGGGGGGGGTTGGGCCGAGCAGTACTTC.

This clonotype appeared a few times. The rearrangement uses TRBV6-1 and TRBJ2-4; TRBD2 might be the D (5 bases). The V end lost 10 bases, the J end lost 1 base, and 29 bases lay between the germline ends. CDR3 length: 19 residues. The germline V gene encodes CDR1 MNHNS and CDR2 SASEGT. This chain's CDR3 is CATLYAGGIPDPAKNIQYF. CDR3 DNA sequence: TGTGCCACCCTGTACGCGGGTGGGATACCAGATCCGGCCAAAAACATTCAGTACTTC.

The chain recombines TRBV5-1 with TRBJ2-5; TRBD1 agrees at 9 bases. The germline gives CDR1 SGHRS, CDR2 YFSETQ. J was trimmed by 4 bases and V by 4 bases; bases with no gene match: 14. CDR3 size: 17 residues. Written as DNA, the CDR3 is TGCGCCAGCAGCCCGGCCCCCGACAGGGGGTGGGGAGAGACCCAGTACTTC. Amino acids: CASSPAPDRGWGETQYF.

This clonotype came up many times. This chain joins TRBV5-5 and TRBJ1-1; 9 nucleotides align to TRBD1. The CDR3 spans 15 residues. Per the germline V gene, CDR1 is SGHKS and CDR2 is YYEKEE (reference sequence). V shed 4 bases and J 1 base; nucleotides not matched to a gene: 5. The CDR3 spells CASSPYRGRNTEAFF. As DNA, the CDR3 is TGTGCCAGCAGCCCCTACAGGGGGCGGAACACTGAAGCTTTCTTT. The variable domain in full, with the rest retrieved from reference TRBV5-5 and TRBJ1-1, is DAGVTQSPTHLIKTRGQQVTLRCSPISGHKSVSWYQQVLGQGPQFIFQYYEKEERGRGNFPDRFSARQFPNYSSELNVNALLLGDSALYLCASSPYRGRNTEAFFGQGTRLTVV.

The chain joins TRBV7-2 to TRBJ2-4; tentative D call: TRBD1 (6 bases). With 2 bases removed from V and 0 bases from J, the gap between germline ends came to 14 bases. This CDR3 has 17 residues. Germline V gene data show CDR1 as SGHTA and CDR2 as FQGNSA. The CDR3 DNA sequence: TGTGCCAGCAGCTTACAATTGACAGGTCTAGCCAAAAACATTCAGTACTTC. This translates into CASSLQLTGLAKNIQYF.

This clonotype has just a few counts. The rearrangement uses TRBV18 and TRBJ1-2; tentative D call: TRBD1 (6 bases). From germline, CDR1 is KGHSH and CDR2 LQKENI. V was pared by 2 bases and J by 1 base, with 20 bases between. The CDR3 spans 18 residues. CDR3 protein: CASSPVEQGAPLNYGYTF. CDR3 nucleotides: TGTGCCAGCTCACCAGTGGAACAGGGAGCCCCCCTTAACTATGGCTACACCTTC.

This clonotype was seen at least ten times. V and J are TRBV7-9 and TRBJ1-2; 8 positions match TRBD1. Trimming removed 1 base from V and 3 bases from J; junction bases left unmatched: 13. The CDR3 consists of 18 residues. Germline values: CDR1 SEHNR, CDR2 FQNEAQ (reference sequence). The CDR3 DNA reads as TGTGCCAGCAGCTTAGGTCCCTCCGGGCAGGGGGCATACTATGGCTACACCTTC. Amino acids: CASSLGPSGQGAYYGYTF.

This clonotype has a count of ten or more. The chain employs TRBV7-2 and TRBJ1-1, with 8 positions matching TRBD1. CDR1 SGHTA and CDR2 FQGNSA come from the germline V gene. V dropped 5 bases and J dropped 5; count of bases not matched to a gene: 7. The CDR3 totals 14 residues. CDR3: CASSADRGWTEAFF. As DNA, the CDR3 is TGTGCCAGCAGCGCCGACAGGGGTTGGACTGAAGCTTTCTTT.

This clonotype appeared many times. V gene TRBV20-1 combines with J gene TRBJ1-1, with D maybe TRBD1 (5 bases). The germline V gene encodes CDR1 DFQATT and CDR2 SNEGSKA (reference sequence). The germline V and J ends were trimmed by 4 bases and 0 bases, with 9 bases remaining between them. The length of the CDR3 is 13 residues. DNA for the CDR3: TGCAGTGCTAACAGGAGGGTGAACACTGAAGCTTTCTTT. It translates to CSANRRVNTEAFF.

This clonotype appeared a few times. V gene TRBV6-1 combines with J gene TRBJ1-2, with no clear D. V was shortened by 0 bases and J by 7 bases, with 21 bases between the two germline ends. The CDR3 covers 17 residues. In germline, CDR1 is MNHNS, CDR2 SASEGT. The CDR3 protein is CASSEARGTSGPFGYTF. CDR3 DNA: TGTGCCAGCAGTGAAGCGCGTGGCACCTCTGGGCCTTTTGGCTACACCTTC.

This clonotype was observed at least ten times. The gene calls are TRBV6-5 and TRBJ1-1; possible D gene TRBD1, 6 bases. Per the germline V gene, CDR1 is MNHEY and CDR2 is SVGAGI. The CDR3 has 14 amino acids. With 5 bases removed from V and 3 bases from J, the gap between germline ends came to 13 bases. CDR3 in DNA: TGTGCCAGCAGTCTCCAGGGGAGGGACACTGAAGCTTTCTTT. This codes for CASSLQGRDTEAFF.

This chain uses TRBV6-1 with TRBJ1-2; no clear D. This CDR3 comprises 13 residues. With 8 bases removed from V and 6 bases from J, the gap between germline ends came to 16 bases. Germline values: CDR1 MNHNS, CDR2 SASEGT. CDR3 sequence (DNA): TGTGCCAGCCAAAAACGATCCGCTAATGGCTACACCTTC. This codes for CASQKRSANGYTF.

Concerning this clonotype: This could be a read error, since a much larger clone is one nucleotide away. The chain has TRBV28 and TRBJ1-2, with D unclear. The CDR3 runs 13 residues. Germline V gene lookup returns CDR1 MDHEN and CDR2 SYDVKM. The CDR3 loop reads CASSSLSTNGYNF. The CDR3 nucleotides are TGTGCCAGCAGTTCCCTCTCGACGAATGGCTACAACTTC.

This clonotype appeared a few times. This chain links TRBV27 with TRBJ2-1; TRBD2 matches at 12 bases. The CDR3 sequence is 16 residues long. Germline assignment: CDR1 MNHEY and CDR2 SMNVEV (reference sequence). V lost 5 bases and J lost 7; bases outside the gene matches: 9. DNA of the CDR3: TGTGCCAGCAGTCCCCGACTAGCGGGAGTGGGGAATGAGCAGTTCTTC. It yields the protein CASSPRLAGVGNEQFF.

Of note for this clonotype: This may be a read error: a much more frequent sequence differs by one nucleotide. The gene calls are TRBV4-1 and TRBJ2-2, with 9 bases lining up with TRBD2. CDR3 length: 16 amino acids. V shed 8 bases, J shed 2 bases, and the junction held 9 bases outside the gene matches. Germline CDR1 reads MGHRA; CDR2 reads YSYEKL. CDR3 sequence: CASGRLAGYNTGELFF. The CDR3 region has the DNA TGCGCCAGCGGCAGGCTAGCGGGGTACAACACCGGGGAGCTGTTTTTT.

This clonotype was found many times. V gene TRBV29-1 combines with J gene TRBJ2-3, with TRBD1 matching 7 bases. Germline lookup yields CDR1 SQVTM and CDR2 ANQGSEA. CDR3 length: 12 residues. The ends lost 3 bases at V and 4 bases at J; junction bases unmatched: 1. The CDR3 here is CSVDTGADTQYF. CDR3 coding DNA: TGCAGCGTTGACACAGGGGCAGATACGCAGTATTTT.

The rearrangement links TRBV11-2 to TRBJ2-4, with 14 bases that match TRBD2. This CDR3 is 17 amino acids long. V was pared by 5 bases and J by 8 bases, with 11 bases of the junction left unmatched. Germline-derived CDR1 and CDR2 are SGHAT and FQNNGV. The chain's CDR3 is CASSPRLAGGPRDIQYF. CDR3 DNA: TGTGCCAGCAGCCCCCGACTAGCGGGGGGGCCGAGGGACATTCAGTACTTC.

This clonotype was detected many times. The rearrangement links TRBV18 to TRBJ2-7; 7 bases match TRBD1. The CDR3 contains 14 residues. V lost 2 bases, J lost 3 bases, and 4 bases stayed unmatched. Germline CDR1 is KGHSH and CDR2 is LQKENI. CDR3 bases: TGTGCCAGCTCACCAACCGGGACAGACTACGAGCAGTACTTC. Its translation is CASSPTGTDYEQYF.

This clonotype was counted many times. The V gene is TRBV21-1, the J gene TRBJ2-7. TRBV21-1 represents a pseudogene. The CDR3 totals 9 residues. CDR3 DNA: TGTGCCAGCCCCTACGAGCAGTACTTC. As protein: CASPYEQYF.

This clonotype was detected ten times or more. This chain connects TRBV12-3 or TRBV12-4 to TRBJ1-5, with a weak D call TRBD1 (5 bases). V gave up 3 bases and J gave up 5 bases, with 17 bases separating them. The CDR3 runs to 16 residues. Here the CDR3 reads CASSFQPQGPDQPQHF. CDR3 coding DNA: TGTGCCAGCAGTTTCCAACCCCAGGGACCAGATCAGCCCCAGCATTTT.

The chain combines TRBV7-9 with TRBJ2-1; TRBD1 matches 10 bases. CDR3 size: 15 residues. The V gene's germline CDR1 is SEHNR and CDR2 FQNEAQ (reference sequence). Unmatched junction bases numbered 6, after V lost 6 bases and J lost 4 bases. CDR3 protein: CASRPGTGDYNEQFF. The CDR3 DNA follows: TGTGCCAGCAGGCCGGGGACAGGGGATTACAATGAGCAGTTCTTC.

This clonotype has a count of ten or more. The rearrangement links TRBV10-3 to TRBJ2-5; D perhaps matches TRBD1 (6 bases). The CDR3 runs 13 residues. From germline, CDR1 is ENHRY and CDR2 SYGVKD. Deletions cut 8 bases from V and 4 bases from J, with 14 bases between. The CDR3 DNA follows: TGTGCCATCGGAACAGGGATATCAGAGACCCAGTACTTC. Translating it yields CAIGTGISETQYF.

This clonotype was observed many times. This chain's CDR3 is CAIRTERGRFSTEAFF. For the CDR3, the DNA is TGTGCCATCAGGACTGAGAGGGGGCGGTTTAGCACTGAAGCTTTCTTT. The chain uses TRBV10-3 and TRBJ1-1; 7 bases agree with TRBD1. This CDR3 is built from 16 residues. V was clipped by 6 bases and J by 4 bases; unmatched bases: 14. The germline V gene has CDR1 ENHRY and CDR2 SYGVKD.

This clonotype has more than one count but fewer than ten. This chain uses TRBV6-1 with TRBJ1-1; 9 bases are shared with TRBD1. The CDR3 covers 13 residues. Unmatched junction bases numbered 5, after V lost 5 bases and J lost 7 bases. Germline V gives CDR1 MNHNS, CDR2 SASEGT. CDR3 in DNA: TGTGCCAGCAGTCGGACAGGGGTCGGTGAAGCTTTCTTT. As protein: CASSRTGVGEAFF.

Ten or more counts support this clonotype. The CDR3 nucleotides are TGTGCCAGCAGTCGCGGGGGGACCTACGAGCAGTACTTC. Translating gives CASSRGGTYEQYF. The J gene is TRBJ2-7, the V gene TRBV12-3 or TRBV12-4; 8 bases map to TRBD2. J lost 2 bases, V lost 5 bases, and 2 bases had no gene match. This CDR3 is built from 13 residues.

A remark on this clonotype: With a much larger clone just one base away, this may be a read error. The CDR3 reads CSAVFVDTQYF. CDR3 coding DNA: TGCAGTGCTGTGTTCGTAGATACGCAGTATTTT. The chain joins TRBV20-1 to TRBJ2-3; unclear D gene. Germline loops: CDR1 DFQATT, CDR2 SNEGSKA (reference sequence). Trimming pared 5 bases from V and 5 bases from J, leaving 8 bases between. This CDR3 has 11 residues.

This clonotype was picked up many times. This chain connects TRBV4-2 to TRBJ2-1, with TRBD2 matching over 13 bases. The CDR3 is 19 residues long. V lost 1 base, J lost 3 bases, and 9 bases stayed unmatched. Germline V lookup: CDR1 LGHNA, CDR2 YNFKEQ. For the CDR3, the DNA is TGTGCCAGCAGCCAAGCGGGACTAGCGGGAAGCTTTATCTACAATGAGCAGTTCTTC. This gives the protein CASSQAGLAGSFIYNEQFF.

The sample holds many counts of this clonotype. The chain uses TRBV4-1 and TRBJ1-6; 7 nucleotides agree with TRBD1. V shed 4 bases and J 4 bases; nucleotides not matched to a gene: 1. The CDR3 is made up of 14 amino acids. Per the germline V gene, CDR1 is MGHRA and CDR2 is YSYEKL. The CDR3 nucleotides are TGCGCCAGCAGCCGGGACAGTTATAATTCACCCCTCCACTTT. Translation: CASSRDSYNSPLHF.